This T cell receptor beta chain emerged from a study of blood T cell repertoires in COVID-19. The CDR3 consists of 15 residues. Germline assignment: CDR1 SGDLS and CDR2 YYNGEE. The trim removed 3 bases at V and 6 bases at J, leaving 8 bases unmatched. Using immunoSEQ multiplex PCR, the repertoire was profiled, and TCRdb retains in-frame clones only, with some absent. The sample lists 200,000 to 250,000 clones; 75% to 85% were seen once. Sequencing was done on a sample of peripheral blood. This receptor was identified in a man over 45 with active or convalescent COVID-19. The chain has TRBV9 and TRBJ2-1, with TRBD2 matching 8 bases. CDR3 residues: CASSEGTSLGNEQFF. CDR3 sequence (DNA): TGTGCCAGCAGCGAGGGGACTAGTCTCGGCAATGAGCAGTTCTTC.